This T cell receptor beta chain was profiled in a study of shared clonotypes between healthy human individuals. Study overall: A donor's plate count was three for CD4 naive and three for CD4 memory; CD8 naive had two and CD8 memory one. Whole-study results and caveats: Generation of non-shared clonotypes was less probable than generation of clonotypes shared by all four donors. Even with large depth, rarefaction showed that sorted-subset sequencing was incomplete.

The CDR3 extends over 16 amino acids. DNA at around 190 ng, about 30,000 T cell genomes, went into sorted-subset replicate PCRs. The data were produced by immunoSEQ multiplex PCR, yet TCRdb's version contains in-frame clones alone and is incomplete. The sample has hundreds of thousands of clones, about 91% seen once; the top ten hold 24%. CD8 cells classed as naive were CD45RO-negative and positively selected for CCR7, excluding terminally differentiated effector memory CD45RA+ cells. The sample holds one count of this clone. Its target is not known. The sample comprised naive CD8+ T cells sorted from blood. The TCR sequence derives from a young man in good health. The V call is TRBV21-1, the J call TRBJ2-2. TRBV21-1 is a pseudogene locus. The CDR3 loop reads CASRDRCQQTTGELFF. The CDR3 coding sequence is TGTGCCAGCAGGGACCGGTGTCAGCAAACCACCGGGGAGCTGTTTTTT.